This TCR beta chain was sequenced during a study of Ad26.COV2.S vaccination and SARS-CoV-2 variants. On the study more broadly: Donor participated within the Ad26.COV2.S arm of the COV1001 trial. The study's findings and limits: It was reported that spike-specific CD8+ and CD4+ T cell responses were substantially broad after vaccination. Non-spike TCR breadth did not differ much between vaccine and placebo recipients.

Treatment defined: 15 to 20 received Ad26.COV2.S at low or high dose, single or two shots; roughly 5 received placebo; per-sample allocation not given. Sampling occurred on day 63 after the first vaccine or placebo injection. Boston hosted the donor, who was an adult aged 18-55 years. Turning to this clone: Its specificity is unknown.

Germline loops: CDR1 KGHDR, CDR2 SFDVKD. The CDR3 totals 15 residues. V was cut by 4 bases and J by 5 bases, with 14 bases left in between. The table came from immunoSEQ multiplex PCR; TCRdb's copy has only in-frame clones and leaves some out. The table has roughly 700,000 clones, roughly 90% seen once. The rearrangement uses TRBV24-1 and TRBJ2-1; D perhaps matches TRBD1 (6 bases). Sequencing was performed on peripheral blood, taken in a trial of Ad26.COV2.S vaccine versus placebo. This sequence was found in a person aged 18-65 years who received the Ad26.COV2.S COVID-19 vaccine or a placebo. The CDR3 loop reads CATSELGQFNNEQFF. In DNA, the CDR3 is TGTGCCACCAGTGAGCTCGGACAGTTCAACAATGAGCAGTTCTTC.